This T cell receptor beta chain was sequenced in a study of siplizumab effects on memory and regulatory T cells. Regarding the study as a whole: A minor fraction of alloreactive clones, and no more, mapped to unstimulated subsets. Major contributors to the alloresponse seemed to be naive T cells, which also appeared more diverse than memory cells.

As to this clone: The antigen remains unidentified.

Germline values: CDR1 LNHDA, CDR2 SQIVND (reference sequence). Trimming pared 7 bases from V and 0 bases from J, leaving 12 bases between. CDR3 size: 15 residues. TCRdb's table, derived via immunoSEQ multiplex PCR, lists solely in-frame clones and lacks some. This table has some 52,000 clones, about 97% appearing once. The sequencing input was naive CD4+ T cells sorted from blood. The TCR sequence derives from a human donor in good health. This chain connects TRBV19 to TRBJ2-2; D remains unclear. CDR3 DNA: TGTGCCAGTAAGTTCCTCGGTACGAACACCGGGGAGCTGTTTTTT. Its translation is CASKFLGTNTGELFF. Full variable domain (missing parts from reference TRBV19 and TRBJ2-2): DGGITQSPKYLFRKEGQNVTLSCEQNLNHDAMYWYRQDPGQGLRLIYYSQIVNDFQKGDIAEGYSVSREKKESFPLTVTSAQKNPTAFYLCASKFLGTNTGELFFGEGSRLTVL.